The 12 T cell receptor beta chains below come from one sample, sequenced in a study of blood T cell repertoires in COVID-19. The table came from immunoSEQ multiplex PCR; TCRdb's copy has only in-frame clones and leaves some out. Here the sample spans some 400,000 clones, around 84% being singletons. Specimen: peripheral blood. These receptors were obtained from a human donor with acute or convalescent COVID-19. The donor label of this sample is uncertain.

This clone was found once. The V and J genes are TRBV15 and TRBJ1-4, with D possibly matching TRBD1 (5 bases). The CDR3 is made up of 15 amino acids. The germline V and J ends were trimmed by 6 bases and 4 bases, with 15 bases remaining between them. Germline V gene lookup returns CDR1 LNHNV and CDR2 YYDKDF (reference sequence). Here the CDR3 reads CATRRLQGINEKLFF. CDR3 coding DNA: TGTGCCACCAGGCGCCTCCAGGGTATTAATGAAAAACTGTTTTTT.

The chain links TRBV3-1 (or the pseudogene TRBV3-2) to TRBJ1-3; D unresolved. The CDR3 length is 16 residues. The V gene lost 1 base and the J gene lost 0 bases, with 10 bases spanning the gap. The germline CDR1 and CDR2 sequences are LGHDT and YNNKEL (reference sequence). CDR3 in DNA: TGTGCCAGCAGCCAAGGTTTGGGCAGCTCTGGAAACACCATATATTTT. Its translation: CASSQGLGSSGNTIYF.

This clone showed up just a few times. The rearrangement joins TRBV6-5 to TRBJ1-2; D gene uncertain. CDR3 length: 15 amino acids. Trimming removed 6 bases at V and 2 bases at J, with 16 bases between. Germline-derived CDR1 and CDR2 are MNHEY and SVGAGI. The CDR3 nucleotides read TGTGCCAGCAGGCCAGCATGGGAGCAGAACTATGGCTACACCTTC. Its protein is CASRPAWEQNYGYTF.

The chain joins TRBV4-2 to TRBJ1-2, with TRBD1 matching 7 bases. With 1 base clipped from V and 1 base from J, the junction kept 6 bases outside the gene matches. CDR3 length: 16 amino acids. Germline lookup yields CDR1 LGHNA and CDR2 YNFKEQ. CDR3 loop: CASSQGSNRGNYGYTF. The CDR3 DNA follows: TGTGCCAGCAGCCAAGGTTCGAACAGGGGTAACTATGGCTACACCTTC.

The gene calls are TRBV7-8 and TRBJ2-2; 7 bases align to TRBD2. The CDR3 has 16 residues. Germline lookup yields CDR1 SGHVS and CDR2 FQNEAQ. The V segment lost 0 bases and the J segment 5 bases; nucleotides outside the gene matches: 6. CDR3 DNA: TGTGCCAGCAGCTTAGCTGGCGGGAGAAGGACCGGGGAGCTGTTTTTT. Translated, it gives CASSLAGGRRTGELFF.

Only a few counts were recorded for this clone. The J gene is TRBJ2-7, the V gene TRBV5-4, with a possible D match to TRBD1 (5 bases). CDR3 size: 15 residues. Trimming removed 4 bases at V and 1 base at J, with 15 bases between. The germline CDR1 and CDR2 sequences are SGHNT and YYREEE (reference sequence). The CDR3 region has the DNA TGTGCCAGCAGCATAAGGGGCTTAGCTTCCTACGAGCAGTACTTC. Translating gives CASSIRGLASYEQYF.

This clone has more than one count but fewer than ten. The chain recombines TRBV5-1 with TRBJ2-1; 9 bases are a match to TRBD1. CDR1 is SGHRS and CDR2 is YFSETQ in the germline V gene. The trim removed 5 bases at V and 7 bases at J, leaving 13 bases unmatched. The CDR3 runs 16 residues. In DNA, the CDR3 is TGCGCCAGCAGACGTCCGGGACAGGGAGGGTTGAATGAGCAGTTCTTC. Amino acids: CASRRPGQGGLNEQFF.

This chain joins TRBV28 and TRBJ1-2; D gene unclear. V lost 7 bases and J lost 5, with 20 bases in between. This CDR3 is 15 amino acids long. CDR1 is MDHEN, CDR2 SYDVKM, per germline. CDR3 in amino acids: CASTPSHGPQYGYTF. The CDR3 DNA reads TGTGCCAGCACCCCATCACATGGTCCCCAATATGGCTACACCTTC.

The rearrangement uses TRBV2 and TRBJ2-1; D is possibly TRBD1 (6 bases). V was cut by 6 bases and J by 1 base, with 13 bases left in between. The germline CDR1 and CDR2 sequences are SNHLY and FYNNEI. The CDR3 loop spans 15 amino acids. For the CDR3, the DNA is TGTGCCAGCAGCCAGGACAGAGCTTCCTACAATGAGCAGTTCTTC. It encodes CASSQDRASYNEQFF.

The J gene is TRBJ1-5, the V gene TRBV27; 9 nucleotides align to TRBD1. The trim removed 6 bases at V and 2 bases at J, leaving 8 bases unmatched. CDR3 length equals 16 residues. Germline lookup yields CDR1 MNHEY and CDR2 SMNVEV (reference sequence). The CDR3 region has the DNA TGTGCCAGCAGCCCACAGGGGGCTCTCGGCAATCAGCCCCAGCATTTT. Its translation: CASSPQGALGNQPQHF.

The V and J genes are TRBV4-1 and TRBJ1-2; 7 nucleotides align to TRBD1. The CDR3 spans 16 residues. Germline V lookup: CDR1 MGHRA, CDR2 YSYEKL. J was trimmed by 1 base and V by 1 base; bases with no gene match: 6. The CDR3 loop reads CASSQATGSNNYGYTF. CDR3 nucleotide sequence: TGCGCCAGCAGCCAAGCGACAGGGTCAAATAACTATGGCTACACCTTC.

The chain has TRBV2 and TRBJ2-2; D is undetermined. Germline lookup yields CDR1 SNHLY and CDR2 FYNNEI. The CDR3 is 11 amino acids. Trimming left V 2 bases short and J 7 bases short, with 2 bases between. This CDR3 is CASSEYGELFF. CDR3 sequence (DNA): TGTGCCAGCAGTGAATACGGGGAGCTGTTTTTT.